These 27 T cell receptor beta chains came from one sample sequenced in a study of T cells in Graves' hyperthyroidism and ophthalmopathy. RNA transcripts gave rise to amplified TCR beta CDR3 regions. HTBI primers drove first-round RT-PCR of the TCR CDR3. TCRdb called the multiplex PCR reads again in MiXCR, with one record for every CDR3 protein. The repertoire holds fewer than 350,000 distinct CDR3 sequences, with approximately 18% as singletons. Sequencing input: blood. These receptors were taken from a man aged 50 to 59 with Graves' ophthalmopathy.

This clonotype was seen repeatedly, ten times or more. CDR3 in DNA: TGCAGTGCCCCCGGGACTAGCCAGTACTTC. Its protein is CSAPGTSQYF. The chain employs TRBV20-1 and TRBJ2-5; 8 bases map to TRBD2. J was trimmed by 10 bases and V by 6 bases; bases with no gene match: 4. The CDR3 loop spans 10 amino acids. CDR1 and CDR2 from the germline V gene are DFQATT and SNEGSKA (reference sequence).

The genes are TRBV4-1 and TRBJ1-4; 9 positions agree with TRBD1. The CDR3 contains 15 residues. Germline V CDR1 and CDR2: MGHRA, YSYEKL. V dropped 1 base and J dropped 7; count of bases not matched to a gene: 4. CDR3 nucleotide sequence: TGCGCCAGCAGCCAAGTCCCGACAGGGGGTGAAAAACTGTTTTTT. It translates to CASSQVPTGGEKLFF.

The chain combines TRBV3-1 with TRBJ1-1, with a tentative D call TRBD1 (6 bases). CDR1 LGHDT and CDR2 YNNKEL come from the germline V gene (reference sequence). The CDR3 loop spans 15 amino acids. V was clipped by 4 bases and J by 0 bases, with 12 bases between them. In DNA, the CDR3 is TGTGCCAGCAGCCTACAGGGATACATGAACACTGAAGCTTTCTTT. Translation: CASSLQGYMNTEAFF.

This clonotype has just a few counts. J is TRBJ1-5 and V is TRBV20-1; no clear D gene. Trimming left V 1 base short and J 2 bases short, with 6 bases between. Looked up from germline, CDR1 is DFQATT and CDR2 is SNEGSKA (reference sequence). The CDR3 contains 13 residues. CDR3 nucleotide sequence: TGCAGTGCTAGAGGGCACGGCAATCAGCCCCAGCATTTT. Translated: CSARGHGNQPQHF.

This clonotype was observed a handful of times. The genes are TRBV5-5 and TRBJ2-2, with TRBD2 matching over 10 bases. Per the germline V gene, CDR1 is SGHKS and CDR2 is YYEKEE (reference sequence). CDR3 length equals 14 residues. V shed 4 bases, J shed 6 bases, and the junction held 3 bases outside the gene matches. The CDR3 region has the DNA TGTGCCAGCAGCACCGGACTAGCGGCCGGGGAGCTGTTTTTT. It yields the protein CASSTGLAAGELFF.

This clonotype was seen ten or more times. The chain links TRBV28 to TRBJ1-5; D is possibly TRBD1 (5 bases). Germline assignment: CDR1 MDHEN and CDR2 SYDVKM. The CDR3 contains 14 residues. Trimming removed 6 bases at V and 1 base at J, with 10 bases between. The DNA for the CDR3 is TGTGCCAGCAGCTCAGGGTTAAGCAATCAGCCCCAGCATTTT. Translation gives CASSSGLSNQPQHF.

V is TRBV15 and J is TRBJ2-3; TRBD2 aligns across 10 bases. The trim removed 7 bases at V and 4 bases at J, leaving 11 bases unmatched. CDR1 LNHNV and CDR2 YYDKDF come from the germline V gene (reference sequence). The CDR3 totals 16 residues. CDR3 nucleotide sequence: TGTGCCACCACCGGCGGAGCGGGAGGGCCGGCAGATACGCAGTATTTT. Translation gives CATTGGAGGPADTQYF.

J is TRBJ1-6 and V is TRBV28; D is perhaps TRBD1 (6 bases). The CDR3 spans 15 residues. Deletions cut 5 bases from V and 5 bases from J, with 13 bases between. CDR1 is MDHEN, CDR2 SYDVKM, per germline. The CDR3 DNA sequence: TGTGCCAGCAGTCGGCGGGCAGGGGATAATTCACCCCTCCACTTT. This codes for CASSRRAGDNSPLHF.

This chain joins TRBV6-2 or TRBV6-3 and TRBJ2-7; D call uncertain. The CDR3 is 14 residues long. Trimming removed 6 bases from V and 2 bases from J, with 14 bases in between. Germline-derived CDR1 and CDR2 are MNHEY and SVGEGT. CDR3 DNA sequence: TGTGCCAGCAGGATTCTACAGTCCACCTACGAGCAGTACTTC. It is translated as CASRILQSTYEQYF.

There are many counts of this clonotype. CDR3 loop: CASSPAAGQNTEAFF. CDR3 sequence (DNA): TGTGCCAGCTCACCAGCGGCAGGGCAGAACACTGAAGCTTTCTTT. The V gene is TRBV18, the J gene TRBJ1-1; TRBD1 is a possible D gene (5 bases). The CDR3 is 15 amino acids. Trimming left V 2 bases short and J 1 base short, with 11 bases between. Germline values: CDR1 KGHSH, CDR2 LQKENI.

Many counts were recorded for this clonotype. The rearrangement links TRBV11-2 to TRBJ2-5, with a weak D call TRBD2 (6 bases). Germline CDR1 is SGHAT and CDR2 is FQNNGV. CDR3 length: 13 residues. V was clipped by 5 bases and J by 4 bases, with 11 bases between them. CDR3 region: CASSPQGLETQYF. In DNA, the CDR3 is TGTGCCAGCAGCCCCCAGGGACTAGAGACCCAGTACTTC.

The J gene is TRBJ2-5, the V gene TRBV7-6; tentative D call: TRBD2 (6 bases). Trimming removed 5 bases at V and 7 bases at J, with 11 bases between. Germline-derived CDR1 and CDR2 are SGHVS and FNYEAQ. The CDR3 loop spans 12 amino acids. CDR3 protein: CASSLMGGTQYF. CDR3 nucleotides: TGTGCCAGCAGCCTGATGGGGGGGACCCAGTACTTC.

This clonotype was seen only a few times. The chain recombines TRBV6-1 with TRBJ2-7, with D hard to call. Germline V lookup: CDR1 MNHNS, CDR2 SASEGT. This CDR3 spans 14 amino acids. The ends were cut back, 6 bases at V and 3 bases at J, with 15 bases in the middle. The CDR3 protein is CASRPFENHYEQYF. CDR3 in DNA: TGTGCCAGCAGACCTTTTGAGAATCACTACGAGCAGTACTTC.

V gene TRBV20-1 combines with J gene TRBJ2-2; TRBD1 matches at 7 bases. Germline trimming cut 6 bases from V and 6 bases from J; bases unmatched to any gene: 10. Germline V gene sequence: CDR1 DFQATT, CDR2 SNEGSKA (reference sequence). The CDR3 loop spans 14 amino acids. The CDR3 DNA is TGCAGTGCGACCGGGACAGACCCCTCCGGGGAGCTGTTTTTT. It codes for CSATGTDPSGELFF.

This clonotype was observed at least ten times. This chain joins TRBV3-1 and TRBJ2-1, with TRBD2 matching 11 bases. The CDR3 sequence is 16 residues long. Germline V lookup: CDR1 LGHDT, CDR2 YNNKEL (reference sequence). Trimming at V came to 3 bases and at J to 4 bases, leaving 5 bases not matched to a gene. The CDR3 region has the DNA TGTGCCAGCAGCCAGGGACTAGCGGACGCTTACAATGAGCAGTTCTTC. Translation gives CASSQGLADAYNEQFF.

This clonotype was counted many times. CDR3 coding DNA: TGCAGTGCTGGAAGAGCGGGAGGCTGGGAGGAGCAGTACTTC. This translates into CSAGRAGGWEEQYF. The genes are TRBV20-1 and TRBJ2-7; 9 bases are shared with TRBD2. The V gene's germline CDR1 is DFQATT and CDR2 SNEGSKA (reference sequence). CDR3 length: 14 residues. Losses at the gene ends were 5 bases for V and 7 bases for J; bases not matched to a gene: 12.

At least ten counts were recorded for this clonotype. The V and J genes are TRBV7-3 and TRBJ1-1; D remains ambiguous. Trimming took 1 base from V and 1 from J, leaving 7 bases between them. Per the germline V gene, CDR1 is SGHTA and CDR2 is FQGTGA. This CDR3 spans 14 amino acids. CDR3 sequence (DNA): TGTGCCAGCAGCTTAAGCCAGGAGAACACTGAAGCTTTCTTT. It specifies CASSLSQENTEAFF.

This clonotype has a handful of counts. The chain has TRBV4-1 and TRBJ2-7; D remains unclear. The germline CDR1 and CDR2 sequences are MGHRA and YSYEKL. V was cut by 0 bases and J by 2 bases, with 14 bases left in between. The CDR3 loop spans 16 amino acids. The CDR3 coding sequence is TGCGCCAGCAGCCAAGAGTCCCGCCCAGGAGCCTACGAGCAGTACTTC. Translation gives CASSQESRPGAYEQYF.

Here the CDR3 reads CASSQGPRGETQYF. The CDR3, as DNA: TGTGCCAGCAGCCAAGGGCCGAGAGGAGAGACCCAGTACTTC. The V and J genes are TRBV3-1 and TRBJ2-5; D remains ambiguous. V was cut by 1 base and J by 4 bases, with 10 bases left in between. From germline, CDR1 is LGHDT and CDR2 YNNKEL (reference sequence). CDR3 size: 14 residues.

V usage is TRBV29-1 and J usage is TRBJ2-2; TRBD2 aligns across 7 bases. CDR1 SQVTM and CDR2 ANQGSEA come from the germline V gene. V gave up 4 bases and J gave up 5 bases; unmatched junction bases: 10. CDR3 length: 15 amino acids. The chain's CDR3 is CSVANPWGGTGELFF. The CDR3 coding sequence is TGCAGCGTTGCCAATCCGTGGGGGGGGACCGGGGAGCTGTTTTTT.

The chain employs TRBV20-1 and TRBJ2-1; TRBD2 aligns across 7 bases. CDR1 and CDR2 from the germline V gene are DFQATT and SNEGSKA (reference sequence). The J segment lost 4 bases and the V segment lost 0 bases, leaving 21 bases of the junction unmatched. CDR3 length equals 20 residues. CDR3 residues: CSARDPDPSRGGFTYNEQFF. CDR3 coding DNA: TGCAGTGCTAGAGATCCTGACCCGTCCCGGGGAGGGTTTACTTACAATGAGCAGTTCTTC.

This clonotype was detected ten times or more. The gene calls are TRBV28 and TRBJ1-1; tentative D call: TRBD1 (6 bases). The germline V gene has CDR1 MDHEN and CDR2 SYDVKM. This CDR3 region has 14 residues. V was clipped by 7 bases and J by 0 bases, with 12 bases between them. The CDR3, as DNA: TGTGCCAGCACCCTGGGGGCGGTGAACACTGAAGCTTTCTTT. This codes for CASTLGAVNTEAFF.

This clonotype was seen repeatedly, ten times or more. The chain links TRBV28 to TRBJ1-5; D is perhaps TRBD1 (5 bases). This CDR3 is 16 amino acids long. Trimming removed 5 bases from V and 0 bases from J, with 14 bases in between. CDR1 is MDHEN, CDR2 SYDVKM, per germline. The CDR3: CASSPRDGYSNQPQHF. The CDR3 DNA is TGTGCCAGCAGTCCACGGGACGGTTATAGCAATCAGCCCCAGCATTTT.

This clonotype was found a few times. The chain employs TRBV7-9 and TRBJ2-3; D might be TRBD1 (7 bases). Germline CDR1 is SEHNR and CDR2 is FQNEAQ (reference sequence). V gave up 3 bases and J gave up 1 base, with 11 bases separating them. This CDR3 spans 15 amino acids. The CDR3 bases are TGTGCCAGCAGCTTTCAGGGGGGTCGCACAGATACGCAGTATTTT. Protein product: CASSFQGGRTDTQYF. Complete variable domain (other parts from reference TRBV7-9 and TRBJ2-3): DTGVSQNPRHKITKRGQNVTFRCDPISEHNRLYWYRQTLGQGPEFLTYFQNEAQLEKSRLLSDRFSAERPKGSFSTLEIQRTEQGDSAMYLCASSFQGGRTDTQYFGPGTRLTVL.

The J gene is TRBJ1-5, the V gene TRBV12-3 or TRBV12-4; maybe TRBD1 (5 bases). V lost 1 base to trimming and J lost 4 bases, with 17 bases between them. The CDR3 has 17 amino acids. CDR3 coding DNA: TGTGCCAGCAGTTTAGGTATATGGGACCCCGAAAATCAGCCCCAGCATTTT. It codes for CASSLGIWDPENQPQHF.

This clonotype was detected ten times or more. As DNA, the CDR3 is TGTGCCAGCATCCCTCCGACAGGGAACCAAGAGACCCAGTACTTC. As protein: CASIPPTGNQETQYF. The rearrangement joins TRBV28 to TRBJ2-5; TRBD1 agrees at 7 bases. This CDR3 is built from 15 residues. Per the germline V gene, CDR1 is MDHEN and CDR2 is SYDVKM. The trim removed 7 bases at V and 0 bases at J, leaving 8 bases unmatched.

This clonotype was observed a few times. The V gene is TRBV19, the J gene TRBJ1-5; 8 nucleotides line up with TRBD1. The junction had 19 bases not matched to a gene; V was cut back by 4 bases and J by 11 bases. The CDR3 sequence is 17 residues long. Germline V lookup: CDR1 LNHDA, CDR2 SQIVND (reference sequence). The CDR3 nucleotides are TGTGCCAGTAGTACCCTACAGATGGGGACAGGCCCGTCGACCCAGCATTTT. Translated: CASSTLQMGTGPSTQHF.